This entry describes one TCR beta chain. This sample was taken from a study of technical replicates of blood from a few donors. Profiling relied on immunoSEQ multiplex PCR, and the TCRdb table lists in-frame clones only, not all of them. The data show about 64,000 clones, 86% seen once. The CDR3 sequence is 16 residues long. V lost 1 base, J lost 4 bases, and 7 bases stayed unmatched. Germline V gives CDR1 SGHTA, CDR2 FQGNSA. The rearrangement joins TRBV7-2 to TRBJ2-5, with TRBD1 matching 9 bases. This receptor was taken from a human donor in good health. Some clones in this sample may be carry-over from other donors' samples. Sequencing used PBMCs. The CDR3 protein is CASSLDRGRVPETQYF. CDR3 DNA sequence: TGTGCCAGCAGCTTAGACAGGGGGCGCGTCCCAGAGACCCAGTACTTC.